This paragraph covers one T cell receptor (beta chain) sequence. The data were produced by immunoSEQ multiplex PCR, yet TCRdb's version contains in-frame clones alone and is incomplete. The repertoire holds about 140,000 clones, with around 85% as singletons. These data originate in a study of control samples from healthy donors and cancer patients. Sequences were obtained from blood. The receptor was derived from a woman in her twenties or thirties in good health.

Written as DNA, the CDR3 is TGTGCCAGCAGTTCCCTCAGGGAGGGCCAGGGGGCGTTTCAGCCCCAGCATTTT. Protein product: CASSSLREGQGAFQPQHF. The rearrangement links TRBV27 to TRBJ1-5; 8 bases agree with TRBD1. Germline lookup yields CDR1 MNHEY and CDR2 SMNVEV (reference sequence). The J segment lost 6 bases and the V segment lost 4 bases, leaving 17 bases of the junction unmatched. The CDR3 has 18 residues.